This T cell receptor (beta chain) stems from a study of T cell responses to AZD1222 COVID-19 vaccine. Concerning this clone: Its antigen is currently unknown.

Clones were read by immunoSEQ multiplex PCR, and TCRdb kept only the in-frame ones, dropping some. The repertoire holds more than 85,000 clones, 70% to 90% seen once, with around 3.3% in the top ten. The CDR3 is 15 residues long. Trimming removed 1 base at V and 4 bases at J, with 10 bases between. The germline V gene encodes CDR1 MGHDK and CDR2 SYGVNS. Study results and caveats: No day 14 peak samples; only post-peak repertoires were characterized. Baseline serostatus was positive in only a handful of AZD1222 recipients.

V gene TRBV25-1 combines with J gene TRBJ1-4, with TRBD1 as a possible D gene (5 bases). The sample consisted of peripheral blood, taken on day 0 of AZD1222 vaccination. This receptor was obtained from an adult in good health. The CDR3: CASSELGGDNEKLFF. The CDR3 DNA sequence: TGTGCCAGCAGTGAATTGGGGGGGGATAATGAAAAACTGTTTTTT.